Following are 14 T cell receptor beta chains from one sample sequenced in a study of CD8 T cells in ankylosing spondylitis. One entry per CDR3 protein, called by TCRdb with MiXCR from the 5' RACE reads. The table lists approximately 440,000 distinct CDR3 sequences, roughly 15% of them singletons. Whole-study results and caveats: A motif of fewer than ten highly homologous TCR beta variants was seen as apparently characteristic of ankylosing spondylitis blood.

What these receptors recognize is not known. Sequencing was carried out using blood, either unsorted or a sorted T cell fraction (not recorded which). These TCRs come from a male donor with ankylosing spondylitis.

The chain couples TRBV10-3 to TRBJ2-3, with D perhaps TRBD1 or TRBD2 (5 bases each). V was shortened by 9 bases and J by 6 bases, with 16 bases between the two germline ends. The CDR3 runs 13 residues. CDR1 and CDR2 (germline): ENHRY, SYGVKD. CDR3 sequence: CAIGGGVGDTQYF. The CDR3 nucleotides are TGTGCCATTGGGGGTGGGGTGGGTGATACGCAGTATTTT.

CDR3 sequence reads: CSARVLAGRVNEQFF. The CDR3, as DNA: TGCAGTGCTAGAGTCCTAGCGGGAAGGGTGAATGAGCAGTTCTTC. This chain connects TRBV20-1 to TRBJ2-1; the match to TRBD2 covers 9 bases. The CDR3 is made up of 15 amino acids. The germline V gene encodes CDR1 DFQATT and CDR2 SNEGSKA (reference sequence). After removal of 1 base from V and 7 bases from J, the junction contained 8 bases not matched to a gene.

The V and J genes are TRBV4-2 and TRBJ1-6; D unresolved. This CDR3 spans 16 amino acids. From germline, CDR1 is LGHNA and CDR2 YNFKEQ. V lost 1 base, J lost 5 bases, and 12 bases lay in between. The CDR3 DNA reads as TGTGCCAGCAGCCAAGTTGCGGGGTCCGATAATTCACCCCTCCACTTT. Translating it yields CASSQVAGSDNSPLHF.

V is TRBV18 and J is TRBJ2-7, with D hard to call. CDR1 and CDR2 (germline): KGHSH, LQKENI. CDR3 size: 15 residues. Trimming removed 0 bases from V and 0 bases from J, with 9 bases in between. DNA for the CDR3: TGTGCCAGCTCACCACCGACGACAAGCTCCTACGAGCAGTACTTC. Protein product: CASSPPTTSSYEQYF.

This clonotype came up a few times. V is TRBV5-1 and J is TRBJ2-5; D gene uncertain. The CDR3 runs to 16 residues. Trimming took 4 bases from V and 2 from J, leaving 18 bases between them. From germline, CDR1 is SGHRS and CDR2 YFSETQ. Here the CDR3 DNA reads TGCGCCAGCAGCCCGGTTTCCAGCCGAGAGCAAGAGACCCAGTACTTC. This gives the protein CASSPVSSREQETQYF.

This rearrangement joins TRBV20-1 to TRBJ1-6; 9 bases are a match to TRBD1. J was trimmed by 5 bases and V by 2 bases; bases with no gene match: 7. The germline V gene has CDR1 DFQATT and CDR2 SNEGSKA (reference sequence). CDR3 length equals 16 residues. The CDR3 DNA reads as TGCAGTGCTAGATGGTCGGACAGGGGCCATAATTCACCCCTCCACTTT. It is translated as CSARWSDRGHNSPLHF.

The CDR3 spells CASRPKLTGLSYNEQFF. Here the CDR3 DNA reads TGTGCCAGCAGACCCAAACTAACAGGGTTGTCCTACAATGAGCAGTTCTTC. The chain carries TRBV6-1 and TRBJ2-1; TRBD1 might be the D (6 bases). Germline loops: CDR1 MNHNS, CDR2 SASEGT. Trimming shortened V by 6 bases and J by 1 base, and 19 bases separated the two germline ends. The CDR3 has 17 residues.

This clonotype was seen only a few times. The V gene is TRBV29-1, the J gene TRBJ2-1; 9 bases agree with TRBD1. Germline CDR1 SQVTM, CDR2 ANQGSEA. V was clipped by 1 base and J by 0 bases; unmatched bases: 10. This CDR3 region has 18 residues. The CDR3 nucleotides are TGCAGCGTTGAAGGAGTGGACAGGGGCAGGGGCTCCTACAATGAGCAGTTCTTC. This encodes CSVEGVDRGRGSYNEQFF.

The chain is built from TRBV2 and TRBJ1-1; D is unclear. The CDR3 runs to 13 residues. Trimming removed 6 bases from V and 0 bases from J, with 8 bases in between. Germline values: CDR1 SNHLY, CDR2 FYNNEI. The CDR3 sequence: CASRREMNTEAFF. The CDR3 bases are TGTGCCAGCAGGAGGGAAATGAACACTGAAGCTTTCTTT.

This clonotype showed up just a few times. The gene calls are TRBV5-1 and TRBJ2-6; D call uncertain. CDR3 length: 15 residues. In germline, CDR1 is SGHRS, CDR2 YFSETQ. V was pared by 4 bases and J by 0 bases, with 8 bases between. CDR3: CASSLPGSGANVLTF. The DNA for the CDR3 is TGCGCCAGCAGCCTCCCGGGCTCTGGGGCCAACGTCCTGACTTTC.

This clonotype was seen ten or more times. This chain connects TRBV12-3 or TRBV12-4 to TRBJ2-2, with TRBD2 identical over 11 bases. The CDR3 is 17 amino acids. After removal of 7 bases from V and 1 base from J, the junction contained 8 bases not matched to a gene. This CDR3 is CASKPGGTSGNTGELFF. The CDR3 DNA sequence: TGTGCCAGCAAACCCGGGGGGACTAGCGGGAACACCGGGGAGCTGTTTTTT.

At least ten counts were recorded for this clonotype. This chain links TRBV29-1 with TRBJ2-3, with 12 bases matching TRBD2. V shed 3 bases, J shed 2 bases, and the junction held 3 bases outside the gene matches. Germline CDR1 SQVTM, CDR2 ANQGSEA. CDR3 length: 15 amino acids. The CDR3 here is CSVDLAGGFTDTQYF. Here the CDR3 DNA reads TGCAGCGTTGACCTAGCGGGGGGGTTCACAGATACGCAGTATTTT.

This clonotype has just a few counts. The J gene is TRBJ2-1, the V gene TRBV7-2; 11 bases are a match to TRBD1. The germline V gene has CDR1 SGHTA and CDR2 FQGNSA. Losses at the gene ends were 3 bases for V and 7 bases for J; bases not matched to a gene: 5. CDR3 length equals 15 residues. Here the CDR3 reads CASSFRTGGINEQFF. The CDR3 DNA reads TGTGCCAGCAGCTTTCGGACAGGGGGCATTAATGAGCAGTTCTTC.

This clonotype occurred many times. In DNA form, the CDR3 reads TGTGCCAGCAGCCAGGGACAGGGATTTCAGCCCCAGCATTTT. This codes for CASSQGQGFQPQHF. The rearrangement joins TRBV6-2 or TRBV6-3 to TRBJ1-5; 9 nucleotides agree with TRBD1. Looked up from germline, CDR1 is MNHEY and CDR2 is SVGEGT. J gave up 6 bases and V 6 bases, and 6 bases lay outside the gene matches. The CDR3 is 14 amino acids.